This T cell receptor beta chain was captured by sequencing in a study of long-term antiretroviral therapy in people with HIV. Study results and limitations: Pre-ART expanded TRB clones stayed dominant throughout, though often decreasing after ART.

Trimming at V came to 6 bases and at J to 3 bases, leaving 6 bases not matched to a gene. From germline, CDR1 is SNHLY and CDR2 FYNNEI. This CDR3 is built from 15 residues. Treatment for all HIV-infected participants took place in the United States. A v3.0 immunoSEQ assay was performed at survey level. Measured with immunoSEQ multiplex PCR; TCRdb has only the in-frame clones, and not every one. Of around 26,000 clones in the sample, more than 75% were seen once. The table lists this clone with a count of one. The antigen remains undetermined. This chain links TRBV2 with TRBJ2-3, with 10 positions matching TRBD2. This receptor was obtained from a woman aged 40-49 years with HIV. The sample here was unsorted PBMCs, taken 0.5 years after starting antiretroviral therapy. CDR3 region: CASRDSGGTTDTQYF. The CDR3 DNA sequence: TGTGCCAGCAGAGATAGCGGGGGGACTACAGATACGCAGTATTTT.